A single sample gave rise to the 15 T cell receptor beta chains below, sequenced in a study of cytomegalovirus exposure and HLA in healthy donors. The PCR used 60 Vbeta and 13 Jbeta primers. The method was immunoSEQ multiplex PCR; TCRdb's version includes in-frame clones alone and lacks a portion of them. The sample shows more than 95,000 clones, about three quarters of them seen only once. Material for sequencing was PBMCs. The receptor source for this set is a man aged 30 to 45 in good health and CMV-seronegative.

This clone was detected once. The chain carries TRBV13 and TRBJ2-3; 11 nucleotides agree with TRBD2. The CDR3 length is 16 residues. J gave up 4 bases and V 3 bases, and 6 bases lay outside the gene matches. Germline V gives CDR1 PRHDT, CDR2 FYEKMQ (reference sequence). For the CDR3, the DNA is TGTGCCAGCAGCTTGGGGGCTAGCGGGAGGTCAGATACGCAGTATTTT. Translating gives CASSLGASGRSDTQYF. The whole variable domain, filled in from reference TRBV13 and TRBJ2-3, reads AAGVIQSPRHLIKEKRETATLKCYPIPRHDTVYWYQQGPGQDPQFLISFYEKMQSDKGSIPDRFSAQQFSDYHSELNMSSLELGDSALYFCASSLGASGRSDTQYFGPGTRLTVL.

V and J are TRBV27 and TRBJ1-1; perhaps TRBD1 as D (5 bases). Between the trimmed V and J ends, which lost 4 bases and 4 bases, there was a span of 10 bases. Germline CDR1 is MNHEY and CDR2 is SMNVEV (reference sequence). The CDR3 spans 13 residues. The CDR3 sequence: CASSYDSGTEAFF. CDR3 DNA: TGTGCCAGCAGTTACGACAGTGGCACTGAAGCTTTCTTT.

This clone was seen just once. The CDR3 nucleotides are TGTGCCAGCAGCCCGATCGCAGCGGGGGGCGGGGACACCGGGGAGCTGTTTTTT. This codes for CASSPIAAGGGDTGELFF. V gene TRBV4-2 combines with J gene TRBJ2-2; 9 bases match TRBD2. Germline CDR1 reads LGHNA; CDR2 reads YNFKEQ. This CDR3 contains 18 residues. Trimming took 4 bases from V and 3 from J; bases not matched to a gene: 12.

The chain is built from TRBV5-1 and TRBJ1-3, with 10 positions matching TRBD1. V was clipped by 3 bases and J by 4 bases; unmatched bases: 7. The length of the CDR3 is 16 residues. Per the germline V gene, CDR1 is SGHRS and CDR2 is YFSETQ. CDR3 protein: CASSSLTGGGGNTIYF. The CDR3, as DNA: TGCGCCAGCAGCTCCCTGACAGGGGGCGGCGGAAACACCATATATTTT.

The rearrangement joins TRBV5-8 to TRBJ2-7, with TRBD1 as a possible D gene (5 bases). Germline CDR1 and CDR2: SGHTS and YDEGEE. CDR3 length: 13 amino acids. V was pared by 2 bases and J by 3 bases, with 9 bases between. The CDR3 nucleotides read TGTGCCAGCAGCTTAGGACAATTCTACGAGCAGTACTTC. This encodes CASSLGQFYEQYF.

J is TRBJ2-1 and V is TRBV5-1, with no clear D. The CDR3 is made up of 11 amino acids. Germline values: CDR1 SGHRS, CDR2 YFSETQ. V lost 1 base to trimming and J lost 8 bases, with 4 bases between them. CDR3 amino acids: CASSLSYEQFF. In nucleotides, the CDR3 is TGCGCCAGCAGCTTGTCATATGAGCAGTTCTTC.

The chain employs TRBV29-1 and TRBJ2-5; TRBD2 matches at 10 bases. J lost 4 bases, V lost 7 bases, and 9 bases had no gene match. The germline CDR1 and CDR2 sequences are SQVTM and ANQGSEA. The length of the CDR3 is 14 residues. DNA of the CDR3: TGCAGCGCCGTTAGCGGGGGGACCGCAGAGACCCAGTACTTC. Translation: CSAVSGGTAETQYF.

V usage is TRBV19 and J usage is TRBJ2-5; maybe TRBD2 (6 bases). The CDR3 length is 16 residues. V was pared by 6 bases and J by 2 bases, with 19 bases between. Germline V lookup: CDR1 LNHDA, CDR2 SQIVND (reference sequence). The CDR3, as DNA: TGTGCCAGTAGCCTAGGGGCAGGCGGACTACAAGAGACCCAGTACTTC. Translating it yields CASSLGAGGLQETQYF. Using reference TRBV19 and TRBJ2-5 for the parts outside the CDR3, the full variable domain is DGGITQSPKYLFRKEGQNVTLSCEQNLNHDAMYWYRQDPGQGLRLIYYSQIVNDFQKGDIAEGYSVSREKKESFPLTVTSAQKNPTAFYLCASSLGAGGLQETQYFGPGTRLLVL.

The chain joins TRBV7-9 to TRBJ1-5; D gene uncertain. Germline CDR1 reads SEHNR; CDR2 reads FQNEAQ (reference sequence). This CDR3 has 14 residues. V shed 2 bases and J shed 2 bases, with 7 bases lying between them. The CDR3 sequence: CASSLTDGNQPQHF. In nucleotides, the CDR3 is TGTGCCAGCAGCTTAACAGACGGCAATCAGCCCCAGCATTTT.

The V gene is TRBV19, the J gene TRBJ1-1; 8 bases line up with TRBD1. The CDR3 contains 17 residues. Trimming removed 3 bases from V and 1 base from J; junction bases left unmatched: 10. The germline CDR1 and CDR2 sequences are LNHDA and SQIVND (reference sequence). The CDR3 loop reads CASSITRSDRANTEAFF. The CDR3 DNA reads TGTGCCAGTAGTATCACTAGATCGGACAGGGCGAACACTGAAGCTTTCTTT.

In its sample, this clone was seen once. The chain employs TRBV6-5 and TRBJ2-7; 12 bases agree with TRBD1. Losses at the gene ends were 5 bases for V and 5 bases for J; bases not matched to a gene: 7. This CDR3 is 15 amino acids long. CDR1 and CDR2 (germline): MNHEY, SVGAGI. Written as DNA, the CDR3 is TGTGCCAGCAGTCTTCCGGGACAGGGGGCCCACGAGCAGTACTTC. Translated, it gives CASSLPGQGAHEQYF.

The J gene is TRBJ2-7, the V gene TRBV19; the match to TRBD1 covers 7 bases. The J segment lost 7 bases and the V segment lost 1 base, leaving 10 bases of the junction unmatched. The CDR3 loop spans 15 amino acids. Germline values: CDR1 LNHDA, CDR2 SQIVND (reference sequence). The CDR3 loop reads CASSIGQGVTKEQYF. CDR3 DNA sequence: TGTGCCAGTAGTATAGGTCAGGGGGTCACGAAGGAGCAGTACTTC. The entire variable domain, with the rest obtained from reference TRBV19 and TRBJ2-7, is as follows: DGGITQSPKYLFRKEGQNVTLSCEQNLNHDAMYWYRQDPGQGLRLIYYSQIVNDFQKGDIAEGYSVSREKKESFPLTVTSAQKNPTAFYLCASSIGQGVTKEQYFGPGTRLTVT.

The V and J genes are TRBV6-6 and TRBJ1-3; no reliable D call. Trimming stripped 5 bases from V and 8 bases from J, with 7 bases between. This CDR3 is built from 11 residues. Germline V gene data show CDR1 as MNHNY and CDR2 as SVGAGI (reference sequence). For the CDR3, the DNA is TGTGCCAGCAGTCCCGACTACACCATATATTTT. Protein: CASSPDYTIYF.

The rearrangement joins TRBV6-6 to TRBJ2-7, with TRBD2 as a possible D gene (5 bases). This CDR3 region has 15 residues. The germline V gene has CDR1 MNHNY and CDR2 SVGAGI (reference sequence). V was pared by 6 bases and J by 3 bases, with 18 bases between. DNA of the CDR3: TGTGCCAGCAGCAAGAACATCGGGGTGCTCTACGAGCAGTACTTC. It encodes CASSKNIGVLYEQYF.

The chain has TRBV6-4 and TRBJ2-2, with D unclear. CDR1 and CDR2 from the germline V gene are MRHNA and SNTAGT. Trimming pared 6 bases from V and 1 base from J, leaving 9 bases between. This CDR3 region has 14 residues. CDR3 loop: CASRKHENTGELFF. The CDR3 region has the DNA TGTGCCAGCAGAAAGCATGAGAACACCGGGGAGCTGTTTTTT.